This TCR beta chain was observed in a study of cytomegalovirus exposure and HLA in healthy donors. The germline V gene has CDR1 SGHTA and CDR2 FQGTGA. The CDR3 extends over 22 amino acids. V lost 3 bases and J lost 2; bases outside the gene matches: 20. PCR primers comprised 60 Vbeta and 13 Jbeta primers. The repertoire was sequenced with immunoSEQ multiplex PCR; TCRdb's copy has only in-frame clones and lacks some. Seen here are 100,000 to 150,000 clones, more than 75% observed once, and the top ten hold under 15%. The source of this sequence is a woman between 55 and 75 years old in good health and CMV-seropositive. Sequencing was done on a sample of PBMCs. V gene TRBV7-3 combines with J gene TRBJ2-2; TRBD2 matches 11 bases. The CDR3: CASSLVAPTPLAGGRNTGELFF. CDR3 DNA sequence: TGTGCCAGCAGCTTGGTTGCCCCGACTCCGTTAGCGGGAGGGAGAAACACCGGGGAGCTGTTTTTT. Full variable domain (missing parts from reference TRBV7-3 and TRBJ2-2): GAGVSQTPSNKVTEKGKYVELRCDPISGHTALYWYRQSLGQGPEFLIYFQGTGAADDSGLPNDRFFAVRPEGSVSTLKIQRTERGDSAVYLCASSLVAPTPLAGGRNTGELFFGEGSRLTVL.